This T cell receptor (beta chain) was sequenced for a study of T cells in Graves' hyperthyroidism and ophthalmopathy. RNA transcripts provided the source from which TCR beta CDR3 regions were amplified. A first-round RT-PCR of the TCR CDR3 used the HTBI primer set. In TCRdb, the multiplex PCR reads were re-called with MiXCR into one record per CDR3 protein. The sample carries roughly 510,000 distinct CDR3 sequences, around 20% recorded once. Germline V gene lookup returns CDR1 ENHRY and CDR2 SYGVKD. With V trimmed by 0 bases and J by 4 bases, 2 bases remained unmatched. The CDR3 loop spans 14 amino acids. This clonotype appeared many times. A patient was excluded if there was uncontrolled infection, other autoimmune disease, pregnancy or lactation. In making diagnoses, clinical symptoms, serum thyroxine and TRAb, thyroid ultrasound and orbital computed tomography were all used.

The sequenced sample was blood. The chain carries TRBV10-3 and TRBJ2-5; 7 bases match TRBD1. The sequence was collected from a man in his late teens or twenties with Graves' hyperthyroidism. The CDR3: CAISESAGGETQYF. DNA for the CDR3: TGTGCCATCAGTGAGTCCGCAGGGGGAGAGACCCAGTACTTC.